The T cell receptor (beta chain) described here comes from a study of cytomegalovirus exposure and HLA in healthy donors. Whole-study findings and limits: Later work showed greater clonal expansion in HLA-associated TCR beta chains than in equally common others. Across all donors, roughly uniform sequencing depth was an assumption of the presence/absence analyses. Both high specificity and high sensitivity reportedly marked the classifier's diagnosis of cytomegalovirus status.

This CDR3 has 16 residues. CDR1 is MNHEY and CDR2 is SMNVEV in the germline V gene (reference sequence). V lost 8 bases, J lost 0 bases, and 20 bases lay in between. Primers included in the PCR were 60 Vbeta and 13 Jbeta primers. Original data processing: Per a later analysis, the number of unique TCR beta chains was about 78 million, of which about 11 million were shared. Sequenced by immunoSEQ multiplex PCR; TCRdb stores in-frame clones only, minus some. V and J calls and clone size come straight from that table; D and trimming were deduced from the DNA. The sample records about 180,000 clones, approximately 81% being singletons. A remark on this clone: Its antigen remains unidentified.

The chain recombines TRBV27 with TRBJ2-7; D is perhaps TRBD1 (5 bases). The sequenced sample consisted of PBMCs. The TCR was taken from a woman in her twenties or thirties in good health and CMV-seronegative. CDR3 nucleotides: TGTGCCAGCGGACATACAGGAGCCCTAAGCTCCTACGAGCAGTACTTC. Protein sequence: CASGHTGALSSYEQYF.